The 18 T cell receptor beta chains listed next were all sequenced from one sample in a study of human T cells and chemical hapten exposure. One entry per CDR3 protein results from TCRdb running MiXCR on the RACE reads. This sample has 380,000 or so distinct CDR3 sequences, with 4.8% found just once. Stated time point: patch test 1, 2 weeks after DPC sensitization. As for treatment: therapeutic diphenylcyclopropenone sensitization with weekly scalp DPC. Material: whole blood, obtained in connection with sensitization to the hapten diphenylcyclopropenone (DPC). Every receptor here comes from a woman in her forties or fifties with alopecia areata. Some clones in this sample may be carry-over from other donors' samples.

At least ten counts were recorded for this clonotype. The rearrangement uses TRBV20-1 and TRBJ1-5, with TRBD1 matching over 10 bases. Trimming took 4 bases from V and 6 from J; bases not matched to a gene: 6. This CDR3 comprises 14 residues. Germline V lookup: CDR1 DFQATT, CDR2 SNEGSKA (reference sequence). The CDR3 spells CSATGTGVSQPQHF. CDR3 DNA sequence: TGCAGTGCTACAGGGACAGGGGTTTCTCAGCCCCAGCATTTT.

This clonotype was counted at least ten times. V and J are TRBV27 and TRBJ1-1, with D uncertain. The CDR3 extends over 11 amino acids. V was pared by 7 bases and J by 6 bases, with 9 bases between. Germline loops: CDR1 MNHEY, CDR2 SMNVEV (reference sequence). CDR3 region: CASKFGPEAFF. In DNA form, the CDR3 reads TGTGCCAGCAAGTTTGGTCCTGAAGCTTTCTTT.

This clonotype came up many times. The chain carries TRBV7-9 and TRBJ2-7, with 8 bases matching TRBD1. This CDR3 comprises 14 residues. Germline V gives CDR1 SEHNR, CDR2 FQNEAQ (reference sequence). Trimming took 6 bases from V and 1 from J; bases not matched to a gene: 5. This CDR3 reads CASRSGQGSYEQYF. In DNA form, the CDR3 reads TGTGCCAGCAGGTCCGGACAGGGATCCTACGAGCAGTACTTC.

This clonotype was counted a few times. This chain joins TRBV6-8 and TRBJ2-1; 11 bases line up with TRBD2. The V gene end was trimmed by 5 bases and the J gene end by 6 bases; junction bases not matched to a gene: 9. CDR1 and CDR2 (germline): MNHGY, SAAAGT. The CDR3 has 16 amino acids. Here the CDR3 reads CASSQTTSGSSNEQFF. The CDR3 bases are TGTGCCAGCAGTCAGACTACTAGCGGGAGCTCCAATGAGCAGTTCTTC.

This clonotype was picked up many times. The chain uses TRBV5-5 and TRBJ1-4; D is unresolved. Germline CDR1 is SGHKS and CDR2 is YYEKEE (reference sequence). The V end was cut by 0 bases, the J end by 8 bases, with 14 bases between. The CDR3 has 15 residues. Written as DNA, the CDR3 is TGTGCCAGCAGCTTGGTGGGCACCGGCTCGGAAAAACTGTTTTTT. As protein: CASSLVGTGSEKLFF.

This clonotype has more than one count but fewer than ten. J is TRBJ1-5 and V is TRBV6-1; TRBD1 agrees at 7 bases. The J segment lost 4 bases and the V segment lost 6 bases, leaving 6 bases of the junction unmatched. This CDR3 spans 14 amino acids. CDR1 and CDR2 (germline): MNHNS, SASEGT. CDR3 nucleotides: TGTGCCAGCAGGGGGACAGTCAGTAATCAGCCCCAGCATTTT. It yields the protein CASRGTVSNQPQHF.

This clonotype was seen more than once but under ten times. V and J are TRBV4-3 and TRBJ2-3; TRBD2 might be the D (5 bases). Trimming removed 2 bases at V and 11 bases at J, with 14 bases between. CDR1 is LGHNA and CDR2 is YSLEER in the germline V gene. There are 13 residues in the CDR3. The CDR3 nucleotides read TGCGCCAGCAGCCAAAGAGAAGGGAGAGAGCAGTATTTT. Translation gives CASSQREGREQYF.

This clonotype was picked up many times. This rearrangement joins TRBV6-6 to TRBJ1-2; TRBD1 might be the D (5 bases). Trimming removed 4 bases at V and 6 bases at J, with 9 bases between. Germline CDR1 reads MNHNY; CDR2 reads SVGAGI (reference sequence). The CDR3 contains 12 residues. The chain's CDR3 is CASSSKGNGYTF. The CDR3 DNA follows: TGTGCCAGCAGTTCCAAGGGGAATGGCTACACCTTC.

The table lists this clonotype with many counts. The genes are TRBV6-5 and TRBJ2-5, with a weak D call TRBD2 (6 bases). Germline V gene lookup returns CDR1 MNHEY and CDR2 SVGAGI. CDR3 size: 15 residues. V was clipped by 6 bases and J by 3 bases, with 17 bases between them. CDR3 loop: CASSSLGTGEETQYF. CDR3 nucleotides: TGTGCCAGCAGCTCGTTGGGGACTGGGGAAGAGACCCAGTACTTC.

This clonotype was found many times. This CDR3 is CASSSAGLLGNEQFF. Written as DNA, the CDR3 is TGTGCCAGCAGTTCGGCCGGACTCCTAGGCAATGAGCAGTTCTTC. V is TRBV12-3 or TRBV12-4 and J is TRBJ2-1, with D tentatively TRBD2 (5 bases). The CDR3 is made up of 15 amino acids. V lost 4 bases and J lost 6, with 16 bases in between.

The chain carries TRBV5-1 and TRBJ1-6; D gene unclear. Trimming stripped 5 bases from V and 6 bases from J, with 15 bases between. From germline, CDR1 is SGHRS and CDR2 YFSETQ. This CDR3 spans 15 amino acids. CDR3 loop: CASSALTKINSPLHF. The CDR3 coding sequence is TGCGCCAGCAGTGCTTTGACAAAAATTAATTCACCCCTCCACTTT. Full variable domain (missing parts from reference TRBV5-1 and TRBJ1-6): KAGVTQTPRYLIKTRGQQVTLSCSPISGHRSVSWYQQTPGQGLQFLFEYFSETQRNKGNFPGRFSGRQFSNSRSEMNVSTLELGDSALYLCASSALTKINSPLHFGNGTRLTVT.

This clonotype has just a few counts. The J gene is TRBJ1-2, the V gene TRBV7-9, with D hard to call. This CDR3 spans 15 amino acids. Between the trimmed V and J ends, which lost 4 bases and 2 bases, there was a span of 14 bases. CDR1 and CDR2 from the germline V gene are SEHNR and FQNEAQ (reference sequence). This CDR3 is CASSSGYGENYGYTF. CDR3 sequence (DNA): TGTGCCAGCAGCTCCGGCTATGGGGAGAACTATGGCTACACCTTC.

Only a few counts were recorded for this clonotype. The rearrangement uses TRBV11-3 and TRBJ2-3; 8 bases line up with TRBD2. The germline gives CDR1 SGHNT, CDR2 YENEEA. Unmatched junction bases numbered 10, after V lost 3 bases and J lost 2 bases. The CDR3 length is 17 residues. The DNA of the CDR3 is TGTGCCAGCAGCTTTTCCGTCGGGGGGGCCGACACAGATACGCAGTATTTT. Its protein is CASSFSVGGADTDTQYF.

This rearrangement joins TRBV6-1 to TRBJ1-5, with D hard to call. This CDR3 is 13 amino acids long. The germline V gene encodes CDR1 MNHNS and CDR2 SASEGT. With 6 bases removed from V and 7 bases from J, the gap between germline ends came to 13 bases. The CDR3 sequence: CASRLMSKQPQHF. The CDR3 region has the DNA TGTGCCAGCAGACTTATGTCCAAACAGCCCCAGCATTTT.

V gene TRBV18 combines with J gene TRBJ2-1; 8 bases are a match to TRBD2. Germline V gives CDR1 KGHSH, CDR2 LQKENI. Germline trimming cut 2 bases from V and 2 bases from J; bases unmatched to any gene: 8. This CDR3 contains 17 residues. The chain's CDR3 is CASSPKSGSYAYNEQFF. CDR3 DNA: TGTGCCAGCTCACCAAAAAGCGGGAGTTATGCCTACAATGAGCAGTTCTTC. The variable domain in full, with the rest retrieved from reference TRBV18 and TRBJ2-1, is NAGVMQNPRHLVRRRGQEARLRCSPMKGHSHVYWYRQLPEEGLKFMVYLQKENIIDESGMPKERFSAEFPKEGPSILRIQQVVRGDSAAYFCASSPKSGSYAYNEQFFGPGTRLTVL.

In this sample, this clonotype turned up a few times. V and J are TRBV5-1 and TRBJ2-1, with 10 bases that match TRBD2. This CDR3 has 17 amino acids. CDR1 SGHRS and CDR2 YFSETQ come from the germline V gene. V trimming: 0 bases; J trimming: 4 bases; junction bases outside the gene matches: 7. The CDR3, as DNA: TGCGCCAGCAGCTTGGGGGGTACTAGCGGGATTTACAATGAGCAGTTCTTC. Translating gives CASSLGGTSGIYNEQFF.

This clonotype showed up many times. The chain joins TRBV5-4 to TRBJ2-7, with 7 bases that match TRBD1. Unmatched junction bases numbered 2, after V lost 0 bases and J lost 2 bases. Germline V gene lookup returns CDR1 SGHNT and CDR2 YYREEE (reference sequence). This CDR3 is built from 14 residues. The CDR3 DNA reads as TGTGCCAGCAGCTTGGACAGGGGCCCCTACGAGCAGTACTTC. Translating gives CASSLDRGPYEQYF.

This clonotype was seen ten or more times. The J gene is TRBJ1-2, the V gene TRBV2; D gene uncertain. Trimming took 8 bases from V and 6 from J, leaving 19 bases between them. Germline loops: CDR1 SNHLY, CDR2 FYNNEI. The CDR3 length is 14 residues. The chain's CDR3 is CASRGGPTKNGYTF. Here the CDR3 DNA reads TGTGCCAGCCGTGGTGGCCCAACAAAGAATGGCTACACCTTC. The full variable domain, completed using reference TRBV2 and TRBJ1-2, is EPEVTQTPSHQVTQMGQEVILRCVPISNHLYFYWYRQILGQKVEFLVSFYNNEISEKSEIFDDQFSVERPDGSNFTLKIRSTKLEDSAMYFCASRGGPTKNGYTFGSGTRLTVV.